Shown below are 23 T cell receptor beta chains from a single sample sequenced in a study of T cells in Graves' hyperthyroidism and ophthalmopathy. What was amplified from RNA transcripts were TCR beta CDR3 regions. RT-PCR in the first round (using the HTBI primer set) targeted the TCR CDR3. TCRdb recomputed calls from the multiplex PCR reads with MiXCR, one row per CDR3 protein. In the table there are approximately 400,000 distinct CDR3 sequences, over 11% of which are singletons. Sample: blood. The source is a man in his fifties or sixties with Graves' ophthalmopathy.

In this sample, this clonotype turned up many times. The chain is built from TRBV20-1 and TRBJ1-1, with D perhaps matching TRBD1 (6 bases). This CDR3 has 14 residues. V lost 4 bases, J lost 0 bases, and 12 bases lay in between. Per the germline V gene, CDR1 is DFQATT and CDR2 is SNEGSKA (reference sequence). The CDR3 nucleotides read TGCAGTGCTAATAGTGGGGGCGTGAACACTGAAGCTTTCTTT. Translating gives CSANSGGVNTEAFF.

At least ten counts were recorded for this clonotype. The chain joins TRBV6-2 or TRBV6-3 to TRBJ1-1, with a tentative D call TRBD1 (6 bases). V was clipped by 1 base and J by 3 bases, with 6 bases between them. Germline CDR1 MNHEY, CDR2 SVGEGT. This CDR3 comprises 13 residues. The CDR3 sequence: CASSYWGHTEAFF. The CDR3 coding sequence is TGTGCCAGCAGTTACTGGGGGCACACTGAAGCTTTCTTT.

In this sample, this clonotype turned up many times. The chain is built from TRBV2 and TRBJ2-7; 9 nucleotides agree with TRBD2. Losses at the gene ends were 2 bases for V and 3 bases for J; bases not matched to a gene: 5. This CDR3 has 15 residues. The germline gives CDR1 SNHLY, CDR2 FYNNEI. The CDR3 DNA reads as TGTGCCAGCAGTGAACGGGGACTAGCAAGCTACGAGCAGTACTTC. Translation: CASSERGLASYEQYF.

This clonotype appeared many times. The chain links TRBV5-1 to TRBJ2-3, with 8 positions matching TRBD2. Trimming took 2 bases from V and 6 from J; bases not matched to a gene: 5. CDR1 and CDR2 from the germline V gene are SGHRS and YFSETQ. The CDR3 is made up of 14 amino acids. For the CDR3, the DNA is TGCGCCAGCAGCTTCGCGGGAGGTGTGGATACGCAGTATTTT. This encodes CASSFAGGVDTQYF.

This clonotype has at least ten counts. The chain is built from TRBV18 and TRBJ2-7, with TRBD1 matching 8 bases. The CDR3 runs to 13 residues. V lost 4 bases and J lost 5; bases outside the gene matches: 4. CDR1 is KGHSH and CDR2 is LQKENI in the germline V gene. The CDR3 loop reads CASSRDRSHEQYF. In DNA form, the CDR3 reads TGTGCCAGCTCACGGGACAGGTCCCACGAGCAGTACTTC.

This clonotype has a count of ten or more. The chain joins TRBV6-1 to TRBJ2-2; D remains unclear. Trimming removed 4 bases at V and 3 bases at J, with 15 bases between. CDR1 and CDR2 (germline): MNHNS, SASEGT. This CDR3 region has 16 residues. DNA for the CDR3: TGTGCCAGCAGTGGACCCTCTGGACCCTACACCGGGGAGCTGTTTTTT. This translates into CASSGPSGPYTGELFF.

To note about this clonotype: Mismatch with germline at one junction end may stem from a read error. The chain uses TRBV20-1 and TRBJ2-5, with TRBD2 identical over 8 bases. CDR1 and CDR2 (germline): DFQATT, SNEGSKA (reference sequence). The CDR3 sequence is 16 residues long. The CDR3 DNA reads as TGCAGTGCTAGTCCGATAGCGGGAAGCGGGGCCGAGATCCAGTACTTC. The encoded protein is CSASPIAGSGAEIQYF.

The table lists this clonotype with a few counts. The chain links TRBV3-1 to TRBJ1-1; D is possibly TRBD1 (5 bases). This CDR3 contains 13 residues. From germline, CDR1 is LGHDT and CDR2 YNNKEL (reference sequence). Trimming took 6 bases from V and 11 from J, leaving 19 bases between them. The CDR3 loop is CASSYGTQGEAFF. DNA of the CDR3: TGTGCCAGCAGTTACGGGACGCAAGGTGAGGCTTTCTTT.

CDR3 amino acids: CASSSTGGAGGELFF. In DNA form, the CDR3 reads TGTGCCAGCAGCTCTACTGGGGGGGCCGGCGGGGAGCTGTTTTTT. This chain uses TRBV14 with TRBJ2-2, with a tentative D call TRBD2 (7 bases). V lost 5 bases, J lost 7 bases, and 17 bases lay in between. CDR1 SGHDN and CDR2 FVKESK come from the germline V gene. There are 15 residues in the CDR3.

Ten or more counts support this clonotype. V gene TRBV11-2 combines with J gene TRBJ2-5; 8 positions agree with TRBD2. Germline CDR1 reads SGHAT; CDR2 reads FQNNGV. The CDR3 runs to 13 residues. V dropped 5 bases and J dropped 5; count of bases not matched to a gene: 4. The CDR3 loop reads CASSKGLGETQYF. CDR3 nucleotides: TGTGCCAGCAGCAAGGGACTAGGGGAGACCCAGTACTTC.

This clonotype showed up just a few times. V gene TRBV27 combines with J gene TRBJ2-3; a weak D match, TRBD2 (6 bases). This CDR3 is built from 15 residues. CDR1 is MNHEY, CDR2 SMNVEV, per germline (reference sequence). Between the trimmed V and J ends, which lost 4 bases and 2 bases, there was a span of 13 bases. Here the CDR3 reads CASSSLGTPTDTQYF. The CDR3 region has the DNA TGTGCCAGCAGTTCCCTTGGGACTCCCACAGATACGCAGTATTTT.

This clonotype was found many times. This chain links TRBV2 with TRBJ1-2; 7 bases are shared with TRBD1. Germline lookup yields CDR1 SNHLY and CDR2 FYNNEI. The CDR3 has 14 residues. The ends lost 6 bases at V and 4 bases at J; junction bases unmatched: 8. The DNA for the CDR3 is TGTGCCAGCAGCCCAACAGGGGATTCCTATGGCTACACCTTC. This encodes CASSPTGDSYGYTF.

V is TRBV27 and J is TRBJ1-6; no definite D call. The germline V gene has CDR1 MNHEY and CDR2 SMNVEV (reference sequence). The CDR3 spans 15 residues. V lost 0 bases, J lost 7 bases, and 10 bases lay in between. CDR3 residues: CASSLSQERNSPLHF. CDR3 DNA: TGTGCCAGCAGTTTATCGCAGGAACGCAATTCACCCCTCCACTTT.

The chain links TRBV7-9 to TRBJ2-7; 14 nucleotides line up with TRBD2. The V gene end was trimmed by 4 bases and the J gene end by 2 bases; junction bases not matched to a gene: 13. Germline V gene data show CDR1 as SEHNR and CDR2 as FQNEAQ (reference sequence). The CDR3 loop spans 19 amino acids. The CDR3 region is CASSSDTGTSGSIPYEQYF. The CDR3 DNA reads as TGTGCCAGCAGCTCAGATACCGGGACTAGCGGGAGTATTCCCTACGAGCAGTACTTC. The full variable domain, with the rest looked up from reference TRBV7-9 and TRBJ2-7, is DTGVSQNPRHKITKRGQNVTFRCDPISEHNRLYWYRQTLGQGPEFLTYFQNEAQLEKSRLLSDRFSAERPKGSFSTLEIQRTEQGDSAMYLCASSSDTGTSGSIPYEQYFGPGTRLTVT.

There are many counts of this clonotype. CDR3: CACSPGYHNEQFF. Written as DNA, the CDR3 is TGTGCCTGCTCACCAGGCTACCACAATGAGCAGTTCTTC. The chain carries TRBV30 and TRBJ2-1; D is unclear. Deletions cut 6 bases from V and 5 bases from J, with 14 bases between. This CDR3 spans 13 amino acids. Germline V gene data show CDR1 as GTSNPN and CDR2 as SVGIG (reference sequence).

This sequence joins TRBV6-2 or TRBV6-3 and TRBJ1-4; D may be TRBD1 (5 bases). Trimming cost V 8 bases and J 7 bases, with 20 bases left between them. The CDR3 spans 15 residues. CDR1 and CDR2 from the germline V gene are MNHEY and SVGEGT. In DNA, the CDR3 is TGTGCCAGCGGGGCCCGGGCCCCTGGGGCTGAAAAACTGTTTTTT. This sequence encodes CASGARAPGAEKLFF.

This clonotype was seen at least ten times. V usage is TRBV28 and J usage is TRBJ2-7; 8 bases align to TRBD1. This CDR3 region has 16 residues. Germline-derived CDR1 and CDR2 are MDHEN and SYDVKM. J gave up 1 base and V 0 bases, and 5 bases lay outside the gene matches. For the CDR3, the DNA is TGTGCCAGCAGTTTATGGAGTGGGGACAGGTCCTACGAGCAGTACTTC. Its translation is CASSLWSGDRSYEQYF.

The table lists this clonotype with many counts. The CDR3, as DNA: TGTGCCAGCAGTTTATACGTTGGGGGCCCTGAAGCTTTCTTT. This encodes CASSLYVGGPEAFF. The chain carries TRBV28 and TRBJ1-1; D is perhaps TRBD1 (6 bases). V shed 1 base and J shed 6 bases, with 12 bases lying between them. There are 14 residues in the CDR3. Per germline, CDR1 MDHEN and CDR2 SYDVKM.

This clonotype was counted many times. This chain connects TRBV27 to TRBJ1-1; no clear D. The CDR3 is 13 residues long. V shed 7 bases and J shed 4 bases, with 13 bases lying between them. Germline V gene sequence: CDR1 MNHEY, CDR2 SMNVEV (reference sequence). CDR3 nucleotides: TGTGCCAGCACCTCGGGGTCGGGCACTGAAGCTTTCTTT. Its translation is CASTSGSGTEAFF.

This clonotype was recorded at least ten times. The V and J genes are TRBV20-1 and TRBJ2-1; 9 nucleotides line up with TRBD2. V gave up 8 bases and J gave up 7 bases; unmatched junction bases: 12. Germline-derived CDR1 and CDR2 are DFQATT and SNEGSKA (reference sequence). This CDR3 comprises 14 residues. In DNA, the CDR3 is TGCAGTATGACCCGGTCTAGCGGGATTAATGAGCAGTTCTTC. As protein: CSMTRSSGINEQFF.

V is TRBV25-1 and J is TRBJ1-3; TRBD1 aligns across 8 bases. Germline V gene sequence: CDR1 MGHDK, CDR2 SYGVNS. V dropped 4 bases and J dropped 0; count of bases not matched to a gene: 2. The CDR3 is made up of 15 amino acids. CDR3 in amino acids: CASSVTGGSGNTIYF. CDR3 sequence (DNA): TGTGCCAGCAGTGTAACAGGGGGCTCTGGAAACACCATATATTTT.

There are many counts of this clonotype. This rearrangement joins TRBV5-6 to TRBJ2-7, with D hard to call. V lost 3 bases, J lost 0 bases, and 13 bases lay in between. This CDR3 contains 15 residues. Germline lookup yields CDR1 SGHDT and CDR2 YYEEEE. CDR3 protein: CASSYGRALSYEQYF. DNA of the CDR3: TGTGCCAGCAGCTACGGACGGGCCCTCTCCTACGAGCAGTACTTC.

This clonotype was seen repeatedly, ten times or more. The gene calls are TRBV7-8 and TRBJ1-1, with a possible D match to TRBD1 (6 bases). Germline V gives CDR1 SGHVS, CDR2 FQNEAQ. Trimming left V 6 bases short and J 1 base short, with 18 bases between. The CDR3 is made up of 16 amino acids. The CDR3: CASRREGGRRNTEAFF. The CDR3 DNA is TGTGCCAGCAGAAGAGAGGGGGGCCGTCGGAACACTGAAGCTTTCTTT.